Presented here are 3 T cell receptor beta chains from one specimen sequenced in a study of T-cell memory formation after mild COVID-19. TCRdb ran MiXCR on the 5' RACE reads and lists one entry per CDR3 protein. The table includes just under 550,000 distinct CDR3 sequences, roughly 21% detected once. The sample was PBMCs or a T cell subset sorted from them (not recorded which). These receptors were obtained from an adult woman who had mild COVID-19 (a few samples of this study predate the infection). Cell type and time point are not known.

The rearrangement uses TRBV18 and TRBJ2-1, with D tentatively TRBD1 (6 bases). The CDR3 is made up of 12 amino acids. Germline CDR1 KGHSH, CDR2 LQKENI. The ends were cut back, 1 base at V and 13 bases at J, with 11 bases in the middle. Written as DNA, the CDR3 is TGTGCCAGCTCACCACGGGGGCAGGGTCAGTTCTTC. This sequence encodes CASSPRGQGQFF.

The V gene is TRBV18, the J gene TRBJ1-5; possibly TRBD1 for D (6 bases). The CDR3 sequence is 14 residues long. Trimming left V 2 bases short and J 7 bases short, with 12 bases between. Germline values: CDR1 KGHSH, CDR2 LQKENI. CDR3 sequence reads: CASSPSRGRQPQHF. DNA of the CDR3: TGTGCCAGCTCACCAAGTCGGGGGCGGCAGCCCCAGCATTTT.

There are many counts of this clonotype. CDR3 nucleotides: TGTGCCAGCAGCTCGAACACTGAAGCTTTCTTT. It encodes CASSSNTEAFF. V is TRBV6-6 and J is TRBJ1-1; D not resolved. Looked up from germline, CDR1 is MNHNY and CDR2 is SVGAGI (reference sequence). V shed 6 bases and J shed 1 base, with 3 bases lying between them. This CDR3 contains 11 residues.